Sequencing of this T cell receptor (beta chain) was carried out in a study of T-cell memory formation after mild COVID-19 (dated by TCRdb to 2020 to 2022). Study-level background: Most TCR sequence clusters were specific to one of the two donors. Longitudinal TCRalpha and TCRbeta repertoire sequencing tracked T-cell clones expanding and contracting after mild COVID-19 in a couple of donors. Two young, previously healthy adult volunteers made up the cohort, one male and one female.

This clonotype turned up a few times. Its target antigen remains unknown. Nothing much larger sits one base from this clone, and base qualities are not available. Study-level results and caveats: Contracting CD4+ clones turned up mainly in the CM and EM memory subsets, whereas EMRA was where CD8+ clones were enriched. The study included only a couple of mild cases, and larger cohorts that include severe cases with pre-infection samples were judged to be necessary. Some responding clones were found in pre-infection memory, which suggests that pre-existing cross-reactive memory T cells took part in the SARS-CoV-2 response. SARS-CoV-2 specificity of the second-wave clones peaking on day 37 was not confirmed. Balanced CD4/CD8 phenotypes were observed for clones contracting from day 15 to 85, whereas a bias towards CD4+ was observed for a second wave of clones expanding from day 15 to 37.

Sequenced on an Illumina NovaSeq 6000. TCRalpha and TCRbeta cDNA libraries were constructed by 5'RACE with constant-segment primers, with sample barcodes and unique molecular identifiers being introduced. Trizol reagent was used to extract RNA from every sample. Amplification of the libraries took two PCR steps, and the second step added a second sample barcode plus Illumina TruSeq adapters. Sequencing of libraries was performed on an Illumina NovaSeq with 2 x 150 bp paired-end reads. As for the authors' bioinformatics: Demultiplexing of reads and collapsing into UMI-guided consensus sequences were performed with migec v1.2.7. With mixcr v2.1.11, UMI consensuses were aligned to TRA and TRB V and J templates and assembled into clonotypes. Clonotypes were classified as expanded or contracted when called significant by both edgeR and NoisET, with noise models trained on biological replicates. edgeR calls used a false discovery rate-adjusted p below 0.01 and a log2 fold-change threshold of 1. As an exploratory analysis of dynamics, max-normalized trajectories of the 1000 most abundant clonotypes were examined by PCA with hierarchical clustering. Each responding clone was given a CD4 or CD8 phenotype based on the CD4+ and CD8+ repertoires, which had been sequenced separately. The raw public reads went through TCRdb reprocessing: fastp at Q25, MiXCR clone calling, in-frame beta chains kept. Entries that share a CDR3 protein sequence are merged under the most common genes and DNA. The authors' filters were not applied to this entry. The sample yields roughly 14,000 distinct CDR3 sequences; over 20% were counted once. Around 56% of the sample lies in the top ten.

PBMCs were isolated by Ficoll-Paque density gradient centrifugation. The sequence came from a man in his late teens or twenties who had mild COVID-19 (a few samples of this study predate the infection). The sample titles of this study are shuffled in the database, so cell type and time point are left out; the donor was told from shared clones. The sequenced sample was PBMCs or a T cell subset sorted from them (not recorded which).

The nucleotides read TGTGCCAGCAGCCTGGTCTATGGGACAGCGACCTACGAGCAGTACTTC. This sequence encodes CASSLVYGTATYEQYF. This sequence uses TRBV7-9 and TRBJ2-7, and TRBD1 matches 7 of the central bases. From cysteine to phenylalanine, the CDR3 is 16 amino acids long. Of all the DNA, just the CDR3 is kept, 48 bases in frame from base 1. At the junction V is shortened by 5 bases and J by 2 bases; bases outside the gene matches: 12. The germline V gene (reference sequence) gives CDR1 as SEHNR and CDR2 as FQNEAQ.